This T cell receptor (beta chain) was sequenced in a study of cytomegalovirus exposure and HLA in healthy donors. General study results and limits: Further analysis was carried out later, and it showed several of the most significant clusters appearing linked to common viral pathogens. Most sequenced TCRs were rare (though some public TCRs occurred in many donors). For TCR beta chains, V- and J-gene trimming was later linked to a missense DCLRE1C variant. Presence/absence analyses assumed roughly uniform sequencing depth across donors.

PCR was performed using 60 Vbeta and 13 Jbeta primers. Generated by immunoSEQ multiplex PCR, the TCRdb table keeps only in-frame clones and is missing some. The data contain tens of thousands of clones, about 80% of them singletons. Comment on this clone: Its antigen is unidentified.

This CDR3 comprises 15 residues. Germline V CDR1 and CDR2: MNHEY, SVGAGI. The V gene lost 0 bases and the J gene lost 6 bases, with 15 bases spanning the gap. The sequence derives from a man aged 50 to 59 in good health and CMV-seropositive. The sample comprised PBMCs. This chain links TRBV6-5 with TRBJ2-7, with D uncertain. The CDR3 DNA is TGTGCCAGCAGTTACTCGAGAGCGACTGCGGCCGAGCAGTACTTC. Protein: CASSYSRATAAEQYF.